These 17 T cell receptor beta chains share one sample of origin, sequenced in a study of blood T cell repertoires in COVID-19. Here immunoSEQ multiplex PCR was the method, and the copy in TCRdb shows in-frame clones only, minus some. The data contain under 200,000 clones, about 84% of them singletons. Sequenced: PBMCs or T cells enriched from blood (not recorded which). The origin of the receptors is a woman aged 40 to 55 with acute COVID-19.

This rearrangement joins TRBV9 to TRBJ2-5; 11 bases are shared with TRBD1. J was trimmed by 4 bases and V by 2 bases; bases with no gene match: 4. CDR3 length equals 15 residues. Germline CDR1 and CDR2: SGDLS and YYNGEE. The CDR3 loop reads CASSVDRGQGETQYF. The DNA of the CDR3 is TGTGCCAGCAGCGTGGACAGGGGGCAGGGAGAGACCCAGTACTTC.

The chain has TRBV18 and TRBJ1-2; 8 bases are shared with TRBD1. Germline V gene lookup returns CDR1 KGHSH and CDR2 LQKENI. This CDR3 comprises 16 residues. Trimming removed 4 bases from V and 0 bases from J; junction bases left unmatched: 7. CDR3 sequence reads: CASSLSGQGTNYGYTF. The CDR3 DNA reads TGTGCCAGCTCACTATCAGGACAGGGCACTAACTATGGCTACACCTTC.

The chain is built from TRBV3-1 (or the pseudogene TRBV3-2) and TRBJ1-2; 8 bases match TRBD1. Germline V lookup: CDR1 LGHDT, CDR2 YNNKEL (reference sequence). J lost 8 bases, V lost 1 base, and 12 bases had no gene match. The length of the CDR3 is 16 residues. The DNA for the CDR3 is TGTGCCAGCAGCCAAGGGAGTCAGGGGGCGCGTCGGGGCTACACCTTC. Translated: CASSQGSQGARRGYTF.

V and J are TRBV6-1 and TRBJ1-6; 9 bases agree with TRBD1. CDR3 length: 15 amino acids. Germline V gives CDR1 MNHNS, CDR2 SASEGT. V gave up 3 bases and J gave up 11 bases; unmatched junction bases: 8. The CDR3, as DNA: TGTGCCAGCAGTGAGGCCACAGGGGGCGCGGCACCCCTCCACTTT. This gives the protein CASSEATGGAAPLHF.

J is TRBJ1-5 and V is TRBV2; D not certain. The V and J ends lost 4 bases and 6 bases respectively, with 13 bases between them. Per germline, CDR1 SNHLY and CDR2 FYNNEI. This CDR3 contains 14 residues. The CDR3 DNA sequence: TGTGCCAGCAGTGGGTGGGGAGTCAGTCAGCCCCAGCATTTT. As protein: CASSGWGVSQPQHF.

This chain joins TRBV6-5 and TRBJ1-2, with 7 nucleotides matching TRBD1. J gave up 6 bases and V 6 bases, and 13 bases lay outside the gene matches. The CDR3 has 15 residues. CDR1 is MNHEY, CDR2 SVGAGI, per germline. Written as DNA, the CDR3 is TGTGCCAGCAGAAGTACAGGGGTGGTTTACGATGGCTACACCTTC. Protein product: CASRSTGVVYDGYTF.

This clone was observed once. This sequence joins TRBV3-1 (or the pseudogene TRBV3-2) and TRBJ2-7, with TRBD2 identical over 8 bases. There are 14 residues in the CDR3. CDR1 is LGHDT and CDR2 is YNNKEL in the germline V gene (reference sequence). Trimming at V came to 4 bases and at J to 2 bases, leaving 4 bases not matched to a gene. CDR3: CASSLAGPTYEQYF. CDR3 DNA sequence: TGTGCCAGCAGCCTAGCGGGGCCAACCTACGAGCAGTACTTC.

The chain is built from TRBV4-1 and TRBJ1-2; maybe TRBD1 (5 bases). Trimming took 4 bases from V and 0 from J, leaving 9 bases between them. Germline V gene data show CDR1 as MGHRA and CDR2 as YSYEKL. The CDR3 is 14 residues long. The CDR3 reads CASSPLTANYGYTF. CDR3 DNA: TGCGCCAGCAGCCCGTTGACAGCTAACTATGGCTACACCTTC.

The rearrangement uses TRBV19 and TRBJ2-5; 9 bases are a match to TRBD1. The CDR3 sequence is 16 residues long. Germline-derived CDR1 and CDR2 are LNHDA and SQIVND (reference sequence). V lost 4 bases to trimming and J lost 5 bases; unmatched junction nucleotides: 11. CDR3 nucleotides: TGTGCCAGTAGTAGGGACAGGGTTTCTTCTTGGGAGACCCAGTACTTC. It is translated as CASSRDRVSSWETQYF.

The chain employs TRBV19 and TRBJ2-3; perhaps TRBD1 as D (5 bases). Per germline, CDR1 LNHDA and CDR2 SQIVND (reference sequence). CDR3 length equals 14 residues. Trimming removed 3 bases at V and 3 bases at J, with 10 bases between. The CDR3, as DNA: TGTGCCAGTAGTATCGATGGGGCAACAGATACGCAGTATTTT. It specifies CASSIDGATDTQYF.

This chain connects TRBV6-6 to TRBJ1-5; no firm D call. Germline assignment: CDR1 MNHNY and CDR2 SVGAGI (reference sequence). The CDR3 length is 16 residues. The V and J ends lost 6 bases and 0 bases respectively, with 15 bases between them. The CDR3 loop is CASSSSDGYSNQPQHF. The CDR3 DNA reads TGTGCCAGCAGCTCTAGCGACGGGTATAGCAATCAGCCCCAGCATTTT.

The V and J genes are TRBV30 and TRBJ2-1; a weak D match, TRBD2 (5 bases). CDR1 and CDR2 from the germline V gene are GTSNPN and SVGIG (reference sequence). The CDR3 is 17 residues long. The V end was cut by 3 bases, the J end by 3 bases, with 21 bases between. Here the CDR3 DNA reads TGTGCCTGGAGCGCCGAGGCCGGGGTAACGGTCTACAATGAGCAGTTCTTC. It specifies CAWSAEAGVTVYNEQFF.

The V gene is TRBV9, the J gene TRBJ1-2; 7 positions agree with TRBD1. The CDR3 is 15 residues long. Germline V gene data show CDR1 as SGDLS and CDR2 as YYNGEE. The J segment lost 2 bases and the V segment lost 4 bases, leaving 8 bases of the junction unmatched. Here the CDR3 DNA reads TGTGCCAGCAGCCTCCGGGACAGCATAAACTATGGCTACACCTTC. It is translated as CASSLRDSINYGYTF.

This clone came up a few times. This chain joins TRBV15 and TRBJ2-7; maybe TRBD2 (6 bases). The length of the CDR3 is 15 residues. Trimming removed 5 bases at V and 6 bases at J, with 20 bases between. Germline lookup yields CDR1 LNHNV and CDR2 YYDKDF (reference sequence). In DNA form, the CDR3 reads TGTGCCACCAGCGCCCGACTAGACGGCTTGGCCGAGCAGTACTTC. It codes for CATSARLDGLAEQYF. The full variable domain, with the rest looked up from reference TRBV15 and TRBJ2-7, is DAMVIQNPRYQVTQFGKPVTLSCSQTLNHNVMYWYQQKSSQAPKLLFHYYDKDFNNEADTPDNFQSRRPNTSFCFLDIRSPGLGDTAMYLCATSARLDGLAEQYFGPGTRLTVT.

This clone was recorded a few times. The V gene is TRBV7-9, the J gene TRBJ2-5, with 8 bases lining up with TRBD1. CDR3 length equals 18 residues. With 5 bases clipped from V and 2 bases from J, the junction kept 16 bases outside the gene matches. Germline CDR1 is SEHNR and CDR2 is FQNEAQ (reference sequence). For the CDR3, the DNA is TGTGCCAGCAGCCGACTCCTCGGCGGGACAGGCTCTCAAGAGACCCAGTACTTC. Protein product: CASSRLLGGTGSQETQYF.

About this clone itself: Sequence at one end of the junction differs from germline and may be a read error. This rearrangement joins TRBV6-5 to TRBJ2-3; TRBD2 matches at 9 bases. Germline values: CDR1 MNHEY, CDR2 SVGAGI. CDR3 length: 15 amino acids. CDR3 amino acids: CASSTTSGYTDTLYF. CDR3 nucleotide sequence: TGTGCCAGCAGTACGACTAGCGGTTACACAGATACGCTGTATTTT.

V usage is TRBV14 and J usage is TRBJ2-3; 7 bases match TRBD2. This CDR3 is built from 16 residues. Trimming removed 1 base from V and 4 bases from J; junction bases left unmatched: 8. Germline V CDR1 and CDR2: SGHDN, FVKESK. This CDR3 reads CASSQVTGGRSDTQYF. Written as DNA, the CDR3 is TGTGCCAGCAGCCAAGTTACGGGAGGCCGTTCAGATACGCAGTATTTT.